Following are 2 T cell receptor beta chains from one sample sequenced in a study of monozygotic twins with inflammatory bowel disease. Reprocessing the 5' RACE reads, TCRdb reports a single entry for every CDR3 protein and omits DNA. This sample lists under 350,000 distinct CDR3 sequences; its ten largest clones have over 5.5%. Sample: blood. These receptors originate from a human donor with ulcerative colitis or Crohn's disease, or a healthy co-twin of an affected twin (not recorded which).

The rearrangement links TRBV24-1 to TRBJ2-2; TCRdb proposes TRBD2, but this gene call is untestable without DNA. The CDR3 contains 16 residues. The V gene's germline CDR1 is KGHDR and CDR2 SFDVKD. The CDR3 region is CATSDVSRRNTGELFF.

This sequence joins TRBV10-3 and TRBJ1-2; the TRBD1 assignment by TCRdb is unverifiable without DNA. This CDR3 contains 15 residues. Germline loops: CDR1 ENHRY, CDR2 SYGVKD. The CDR3 sequence: CAISEGGSTAHGYTF.